The clone carrying this TCR beta chain has a count of ten or more. Its antigen is not known. These data belong to a study of T cells after posttransplantation cyclophosphamide. CDR1 and CDR2 from the germline V gene are MNHNS and SASEGT. This CDR3 region has 14 residues. V lost 4 bases to trimming and J lost 2 bases; unmatched junction nucleotides: 1. TCRdb keeps only in-frame clones here, not all; method: immunoSEQ multiplex PCR. The counts give roughly 15,000 clones, none of them seen only once; approximately 22% is held by the top ten. General study findings and limits: Donor CD8+ memory clones often dominated recipient blood repertoires at later times. Tissue-infiltrating T cells from skin or gut overlapped little with blood T cells. TRB clonality was highly associated with recipient CMV seropositivity and reactivation.

Busulfan-fludarabine conditioning, marrow transplant, and cyclophosphamide on days +3 and +4 were administered. This sequence originates from a female patient aged 40-50 years who received an allogeneic stem cell transplant from a related donor, was CMV-positive, and had no GVHD. Some T cells may possibly be graft donor cells. Material: PBMCs, obtained 1162 days after allogeneic stem cell transplant with posttransplant cyclophosphamide. This rearrangement joins TRBV6-1 to TRBJ1-2; 10 bases are shared with TRBD1. The CDR3 protein is CASSGGQGNYGYTF. The CDR3 DNA sequence: TGTGCCAGCAGTGGGGGACAGGGGAACTATGGCTACACCTTC.